The sequence of this TCR beta chain was determined in a study of blood T cells in healthy people across ages. Germline V gene lookup returns CDR1 MNHEY and CDR2 SVGEGT. CDR3 length: 14 amino acids. V lost 2 bases and J 3 bases, leaving 8 bases between the germline ends. Study results and caveats: Roughly linearly, TCR beta diversity per million T cells fell as age increased.

The sample holds many counts of this clonotype. The antigen is not known. PCR was performed a second time for about 7 to 11 cycles using a sample-barcoded 5' primer and a J-beta primer mix. Individual samples furnished no less than 2.5 million CDR3-containing paired-end reads apiece. TCRdb re-called the 5' RACE reads through MiXCR, storing one row per CDR3 protein. The data show about 640,000 distinct CDR3 sequences, with about 28% seen just once and 15% to 18% held by the top ten. This chain links TRBV6-2 or TRBV6-3 with TRBJ1-5, with a weak D call TRBD1 (6 bases). The receptor was derived from a woman aged 80 or over in good health. The sequencing sample was made of blood. CDR3 DNA sequence: TGTGCCAGCAGTTACGGGACAAACAATCAGCCCCAGCATTTT. The encoded protein is CASSYGTNNQPQHF.